A selection of T cell receptor beta chains follows, all from one sample in a study of OX40 agonist ivuxolimab in advanced cancers. The data were produced by immunoSEQ multiplex PCR, yet TCRdb's version contains in-frame clones alone and is incomplete. The table records 65,000 to 95,000 clones, roughly 94% of them present only once. This material consisted of CD4+ or CD8+ T cells sorted from blood, taken in a trial of the OX40 agonist ivuxolimab. These receptors came from an adult with an advanced solid tumor such as melanoma, head and neck, liver or kidney cancer. Both conserved end residues are part of each CDR3. A D gene is named only where the DNA matches it firmly. For some rows the clone size is stated as once, few or many, or as a class when expanded; others skip it.

len: 14; abundance: once; v_gene: TRBV7-9; d_gene: -; j_gene: TRBJ1-2; CDR3nt: TGTGCCAGCGTAGCTATGGGGGAAGGCTATGGCTACACCTTC; CDR3aa: CASVAMGEGYGYTF
len: 16; abundance: -; v_gene: TRBV7-3; d_gene: TRBD2; j_gene: TRBJ2-1; CDR3nt: TGTGCCAGCAGCTACCCGCCGGCGGGGGGGCCACGGGAGCAGTTCTTC; CDR3aa: CASSYPPAGGPREQFF
len: 13; abundance: -; v_gene: TRBV6-5; d_gene: -; j_gene: TRBJ1-2; CDR3nt: TGTGCCAGCAACAACAAGGGCTTGGGTGGCTACACCTTC; CDR3aa: CASNNKGLGGYTF
len: 15; abundance: -; v_gene: TRBV28; d_gene: -; j_gene: TRBJ1-3; CDR3nt: TGTGCCAGCAGACTAGGGCCAAGCTCTGGAAACACCATATATTTT; CDR3aa: CASRLGPSSGNTIYF
len: 14; abundance: few; v_gene: TRBV2; d_gene: TRBD1; j_gene: TRBJ2-7; CDR3nt: TGTGCCAGCAACAGGGGTCTGAGCTCCTACGAGCAGTACTTC; CDR3aa: CASNRGLSSYEQYF
len: 14; abundance: -; v_gene: TRBV6-1; d_gene: TRBD1; j_gene: TRBJ1-1; CDR3nt: TGTGCCAGCAGCACCGGGACAGAGAACACTGAAGCTTTCTTT; CDR3aa: CASSTGTENTEAFF
len: 16; abundance: -; v_gene: TRBV14; d_gene: TRBD1; j_gene: TRBJ2-5; CDR3nt: TGTGCCAGCAGCCTAGGAGGACAGGGGCGACAAGAGACCCAGTACTTC; CDR3aa: CASSLGGQGRQETQYF
len: 17; abundance: -; v_gene: TRBV13; d_gene: -; j_gene: TRBJ1-3; CDR3nt: TGTGCCAGCAGCTCAACTACAGAGGTTAGCTCTGGAAACACCATATATTTT; CDR3aa: CASSSTTEVSSGNTIYF
len: 16; abundance: -; v_gene: TRBV5-5; d_gene: -; j_gene: TRBJ2-3; CDR3nt: TGTGCCAGCAGCTTAACCGAGCTCAGGGGAGGAGATACGCAGTATTTT; CDR3aa: CASSLTELRGGDTQYF
len: 16; abundance: once; v_gene: TRBV13; d_gene: -; j_gene: TRBJ1-3; CDR3nt: TGTGCCAGCAGCTTAGGTCGGGGAGGGGATGGAAACACCATATATTTT; CDR3aa: CASSLGRGGDGNTIYF
len: 15; abundance: few; v_gene: TRBV19; d_gene: TRBD2; j_gene: TRBJ2-3; CDR3nt: TGTGCCAGTAGTATAGGTAGCGGGGGAACAGATACGCAGTATTTT; CDR3aa: CASSIGSGGTDTQYF
len: 13; abundance: -; v_gene: TRBV27; d_gene: -; j_gene: TRBJ2-7; CDR3nt: TGTGCCAGCAGTTTAGGACAGACCTACGAGCAGTACTTC; CDR3aa: CASSLGQTYEQYF
len: 14; abundance: -; v_gene: TRBV29-1; d_gene: -; j_gene: TRBJ1-2; CDR3nt: TGCAGCGTTAAAGGAGGGAGCGGAGGCTATGGCTACACCTTC; CDR3aa: CSVKGGSGGYGYTF